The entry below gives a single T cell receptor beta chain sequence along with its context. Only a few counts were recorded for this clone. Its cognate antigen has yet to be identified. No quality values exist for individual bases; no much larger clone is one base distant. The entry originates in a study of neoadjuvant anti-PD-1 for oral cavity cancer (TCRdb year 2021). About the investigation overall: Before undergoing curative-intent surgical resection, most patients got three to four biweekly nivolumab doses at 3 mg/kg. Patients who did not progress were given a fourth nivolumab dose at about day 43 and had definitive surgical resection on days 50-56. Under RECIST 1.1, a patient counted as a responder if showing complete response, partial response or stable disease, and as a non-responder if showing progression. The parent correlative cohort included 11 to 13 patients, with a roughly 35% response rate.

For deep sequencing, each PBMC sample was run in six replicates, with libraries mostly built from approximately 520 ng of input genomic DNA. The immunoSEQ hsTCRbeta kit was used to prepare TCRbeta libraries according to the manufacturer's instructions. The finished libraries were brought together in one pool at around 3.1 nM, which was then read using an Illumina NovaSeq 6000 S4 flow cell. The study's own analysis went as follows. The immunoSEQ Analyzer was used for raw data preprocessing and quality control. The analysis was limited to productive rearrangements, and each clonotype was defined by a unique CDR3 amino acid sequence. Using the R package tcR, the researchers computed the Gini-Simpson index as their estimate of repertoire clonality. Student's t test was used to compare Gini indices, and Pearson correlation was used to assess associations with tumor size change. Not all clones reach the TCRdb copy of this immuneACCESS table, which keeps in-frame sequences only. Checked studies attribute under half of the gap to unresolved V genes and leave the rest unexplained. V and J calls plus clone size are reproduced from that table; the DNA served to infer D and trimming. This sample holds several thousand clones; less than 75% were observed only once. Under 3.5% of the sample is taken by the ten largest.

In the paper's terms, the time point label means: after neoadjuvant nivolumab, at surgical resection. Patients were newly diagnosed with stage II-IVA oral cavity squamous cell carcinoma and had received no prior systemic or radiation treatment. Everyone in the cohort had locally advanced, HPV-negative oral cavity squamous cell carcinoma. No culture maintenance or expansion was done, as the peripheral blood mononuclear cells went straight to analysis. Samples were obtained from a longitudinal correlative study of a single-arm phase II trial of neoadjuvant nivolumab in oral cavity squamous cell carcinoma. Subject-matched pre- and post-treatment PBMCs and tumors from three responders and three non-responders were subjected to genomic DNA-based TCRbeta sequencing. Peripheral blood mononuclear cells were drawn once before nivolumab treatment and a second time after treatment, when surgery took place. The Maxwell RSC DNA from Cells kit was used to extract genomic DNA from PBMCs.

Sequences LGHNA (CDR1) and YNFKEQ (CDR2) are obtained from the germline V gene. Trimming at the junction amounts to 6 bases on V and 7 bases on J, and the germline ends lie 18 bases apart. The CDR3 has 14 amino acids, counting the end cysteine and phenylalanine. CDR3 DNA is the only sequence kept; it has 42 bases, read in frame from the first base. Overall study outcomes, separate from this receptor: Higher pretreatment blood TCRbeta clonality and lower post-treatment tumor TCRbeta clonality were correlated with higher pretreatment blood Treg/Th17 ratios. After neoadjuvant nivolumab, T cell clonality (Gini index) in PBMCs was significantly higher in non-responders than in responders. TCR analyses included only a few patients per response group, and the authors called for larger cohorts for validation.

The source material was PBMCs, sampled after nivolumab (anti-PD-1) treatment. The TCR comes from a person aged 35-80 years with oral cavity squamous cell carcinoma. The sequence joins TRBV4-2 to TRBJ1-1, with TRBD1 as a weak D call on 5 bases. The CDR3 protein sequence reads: CASSGAGDLGEAFF. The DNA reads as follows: TGTGCCAGCAGTGGGGCCGGGGATTTGGGTGAAGCTTTCTTT.